The 10 T cell receptor beta chains listed next were all sequenced from one sample in a study of blood T cell repertoires in COVID-19. Repertoires were generated with immunoSEQ multiplex PCR, while TCRdb's copy carries only in-frame clones and drops some. The repertoire holds about 190,000 clones, roughly 80% seen once, with roughly 3.2% in the top ten. Material for sequencing was PBMCs or T cells enriched from blood (not recorded which). Receptors originate from a woman in her 30s who had recovered from COVID-19.

This chain connects TRBV5-4 to TRBJ2-5; the match to TRBD1 covers 10 bases. The CDR3 totals 16 residues. With V trimmed by 0 bases and J by 4 bases, 6 bases remained unmatched. Germline CDR1 and CDR2: SGHNT and YYREEE (reference sequence). This chain's CDR3 is CASSLAPTGGLETQYF. The CDR3 nucleotides read TGTGCCAGCAGCTTGGCCCCGACAGGGGGCTTAGAGACCCAGTACTTC.

The rearrangement joins TRBV5-5 to TRBJ1-4, with TRBD1 as a possible D gene (6 bases). Between the trimmed V and J ends, which lost 4 bases and 0 bases, there was a span of 25 bases. CDR1 and CDR2 from the germline V gene are SGHKS and YYEKEE (reference sequence). This CDR3 has 20 amino acids. The CDR3 is CASSNSLQGRPRTTNEKLFF. In DNA form, the CDR3 reads TGTGCCAGCAGCAACTCCCTGCAGGGGCGCCCGAGGACAACTAATGAAAAACTGTTTTTT.

The chain carries TRBV6-5 and TRBJ1-5; 7 nucleotides match TRBD1. The germline V gene encodes CDR1 MNHEY and CDR2 SVGAGI. J was trimmed by 1 base and V by 5 bases; bases with no gene match: 5. The CDR3 spans 15 residues. CDR3 sequence: CASSTGVASNQPQHF. The CDR3, as DNA: TGTGCCAGCAGTACAGGGGTAGCGAGCAATCAGCCCCAGCATTTT.

V usage is TRBV20-1 and J usage is TRBJ2-7; 7 nucleotides agree with TRBD1. CDR1 DFQATT and CDR2 SNEGSKA come from the germline V gene (reference sequence). J lost 3 bases, V lost 3 bases, and 8 bases had no gene match. CDR3 length: 14 amino acids. The CDR3 sequence: CSASSRDRDYEQYF. The CDR3 nucleotides are TGCAGTGCTAGTTCCCGAGACAGGGACTACGAGCAGTACTTC.

The CDR3 region has the DNA TGTGCCAGCAGCGTGACCCTACAGGGGCCCATAAGCAATGAGCAGTTCTTC. Translated, it gives CASSVTLQGPISNEQFF. The chain combines TRBV9 with TRBJ2-1, with 7 bases matching TRBD1. The CDR3 consists of 17 residues. V lost 2 bases and J lost 6; bases outside the gene matches: 14. Germline-derived CDR1 and CDR2 are SGDLS and YYNGEE.

V is TRBV30 and J is TRBJ2-5; a weak D match, TRBD1 (6 bases). The CDR3 consists of 14 residues. Per germline, CDR1 GTSNPN and CDR2 SVGIG (reference sequence). Trimming removed 2 bases at V and 2 bases at J, with 12 bases between. CDR3 sequence (DNA): TGTGCCTGGAGTACAGGGCGTGATCAAGAGACCCAGTACTTC. This translates into CAWSTGRDQETQYF. Drawing the rest from reference TRBV30 and TRBJ2-5, the complete variable domain is SQTIHQWPATLVQPVGSPLSLECTVEGTSNPNLYWYRQAAGRGLQLLFYSVGIGQISSEVPQNLSASRPQDRQFILSSKKLLLSDSGFYLCAWSTGRDQETQYFGPGTRLLVL.

J is TRBJ1-5 and V is TRBV28, with D possibly being TRBD1 (5 bases). Per the germline V gene, CDR1 is MDHEN and CDR2 is SYDVKM. The CDR3 sequence is 13 residues long. The ends were cut back, 7 bases at V and 7 bases at J, with 14 bases in the middle. CDR3: CASTLRGNQPQHF. In DNA, the CDR3 is TGTGCCAGCACCTTGCGGGGGAACCAGCCCCAGCATTTT.

J is TRBJ1-5 and V is TRBV2; 7 nucleotides agree with TRBD1. The CDR3 consists of 14 residues. Germline loops: CDR1 SNHLY, CDR2 FYNNEI. Trimming took 8 bases from V and 7 from J; bases not matched to a gene: 11. The CDR3 DNA sequence: TGTGCCAGCTGCCGGGACAGTAGTATCCAGCCCCAGCATTTT. Translated: CASCRDSSIQPQHF. Together with reference TRBV2 and TRBJ1-5, the CDR3 gives the full variable domain: EPEVTQTPSHQVTQMGQEVILRCVPISNHLYFYWYRQILGQKVEFLVSFYNNEISEKSEIFDDQFSVERPDGSNFTLKIRSTKLEDSAMYFCASCRDSSIQPQHFGDGTRLSIL.

The rearrangement uses TRBV7-2 and TRBJ2-7; tentative D call: TRBD2 (6 bases). The V end lost 5 bases, the J end lost 3 bases, and 14 bases lay between the germline ends. The germline gives CDR1 SGHTA, CDR2 FQGNSA. The CDR3 length is 14 residues. The CDR3 loop reads CASSLLALDYEQYF. Written as DNA, the CDR3 is TGTGCCAGCAGCCTCCTAGCGCTAGACTACGAGCAGTACTTC.

In regard to this clone: The junction shows a germline mismatch at one end, possibly a read error. The gene calls are TRBV11-2 and TRBJ2-3; TRBD2 matches at 8 bases. Germline assignment: CDR1 SGHAT and CDR2 FQNNGV. The CDR3 is 17 residues long. The CDR3 protein is CASSLRRLALSTDTQYF. In DNA, the CDR3 is TGTGCCAGCAGCTTACGAAGACTAGCGCTTAGCACAGATACGCAATATTTT.